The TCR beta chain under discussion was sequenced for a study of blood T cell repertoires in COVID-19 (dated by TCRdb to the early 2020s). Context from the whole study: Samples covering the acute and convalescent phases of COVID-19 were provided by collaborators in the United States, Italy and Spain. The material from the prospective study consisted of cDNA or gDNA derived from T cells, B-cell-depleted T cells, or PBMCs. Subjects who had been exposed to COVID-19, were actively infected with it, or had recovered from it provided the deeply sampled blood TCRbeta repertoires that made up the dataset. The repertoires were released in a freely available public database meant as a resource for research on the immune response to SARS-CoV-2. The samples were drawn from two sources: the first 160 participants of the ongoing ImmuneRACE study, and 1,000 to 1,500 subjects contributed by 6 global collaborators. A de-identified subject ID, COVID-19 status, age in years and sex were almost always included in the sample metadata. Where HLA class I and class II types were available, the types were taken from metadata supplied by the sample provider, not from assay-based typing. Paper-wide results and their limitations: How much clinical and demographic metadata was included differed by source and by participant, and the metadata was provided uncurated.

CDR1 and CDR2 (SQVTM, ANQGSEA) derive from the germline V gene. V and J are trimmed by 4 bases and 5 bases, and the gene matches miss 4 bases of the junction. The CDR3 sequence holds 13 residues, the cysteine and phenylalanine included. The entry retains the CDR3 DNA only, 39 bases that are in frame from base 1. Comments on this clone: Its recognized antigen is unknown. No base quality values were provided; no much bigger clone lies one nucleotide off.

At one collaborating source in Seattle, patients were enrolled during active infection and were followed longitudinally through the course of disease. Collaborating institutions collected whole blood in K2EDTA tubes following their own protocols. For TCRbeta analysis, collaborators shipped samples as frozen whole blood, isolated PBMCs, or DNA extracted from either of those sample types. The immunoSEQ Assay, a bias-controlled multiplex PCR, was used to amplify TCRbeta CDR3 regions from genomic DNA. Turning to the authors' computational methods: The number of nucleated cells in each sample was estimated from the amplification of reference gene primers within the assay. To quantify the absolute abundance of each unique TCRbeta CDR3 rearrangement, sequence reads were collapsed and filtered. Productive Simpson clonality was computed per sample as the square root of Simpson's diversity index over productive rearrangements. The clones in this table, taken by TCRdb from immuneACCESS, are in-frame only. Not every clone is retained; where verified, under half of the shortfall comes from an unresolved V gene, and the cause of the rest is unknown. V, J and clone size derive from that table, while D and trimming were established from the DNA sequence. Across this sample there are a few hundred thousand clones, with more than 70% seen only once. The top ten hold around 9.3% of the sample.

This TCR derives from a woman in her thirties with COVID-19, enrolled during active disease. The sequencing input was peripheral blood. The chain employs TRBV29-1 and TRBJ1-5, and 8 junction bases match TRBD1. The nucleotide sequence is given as TGCAGCGTTGCCGGGACAGGAGATCAGCCCCAGCATTTT. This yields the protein CSVAGTGDQPQHF.